This TCR beta chain originates from a study of naive and memory T cell subsets. The V and J ends lost 0 bases and 6 bases respectively, with 9 bases between them. The CDR3 loop spans 14 amino acids. This clonotype showed up just a few times. Ligated cDNA underwent four rounds of PCR with nested alpha and beta constant region primers and SP2. TCRdb used MiXCR to reprocess the 5' RACE reads, holding one entry per CDR3 protein. This sample yields about 62,000 distinct CDR3 sequences, of which 6.5% to 9% are seen a single time; 15% to 20% belongs to the top ten. TCR cDNA received a 3' ligated oligonucleotide that carried a UMI.

The TCR was taken from a female donor in good health. The chain is built from TRBV12-3 or TRBV12-4 and TRBJ2-1; D may correspond to TRBD1 or TRBD2 (6 bases each). The CDR3 spells CASSLAGGFNEQFF. The CDR3 DNA reads TGTGCCAGCAGTTTAGCGGGGGGCTTCAATGAGCAGTTCTTC.